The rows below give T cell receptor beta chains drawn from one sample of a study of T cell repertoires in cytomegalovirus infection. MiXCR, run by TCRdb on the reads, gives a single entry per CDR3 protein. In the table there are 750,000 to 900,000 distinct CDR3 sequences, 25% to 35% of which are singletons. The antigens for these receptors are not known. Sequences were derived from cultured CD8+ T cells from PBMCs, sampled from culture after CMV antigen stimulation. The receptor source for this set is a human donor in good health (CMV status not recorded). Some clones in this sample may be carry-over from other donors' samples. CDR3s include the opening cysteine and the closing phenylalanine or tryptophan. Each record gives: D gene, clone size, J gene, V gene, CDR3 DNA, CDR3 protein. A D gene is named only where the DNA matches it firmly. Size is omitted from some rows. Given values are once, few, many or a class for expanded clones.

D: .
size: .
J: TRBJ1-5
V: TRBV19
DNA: TGTGCCAGTAGTATATCGGGGATCTATAGCAATCAGCCCCAGCATTTT
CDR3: CASSISGIYSNQPQHF

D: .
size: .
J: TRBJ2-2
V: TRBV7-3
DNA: TGTGCCAGCAGAGATGGGACGGCCCTCACCGGGGAGCTGTTTTTT
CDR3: CASRDGTALTGELFF

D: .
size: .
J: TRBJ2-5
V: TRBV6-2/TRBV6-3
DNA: TGTGCCAGCAGTTACCCGCAGACACAAGAGACCCAGTACTTC
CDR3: CASSYPQTQETQYF

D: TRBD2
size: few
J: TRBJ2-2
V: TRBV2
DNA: TGTGCCAGCAGTGACCGGGGGGGCGCCTCCGGGGAGCTGTTTTTT
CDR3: CASSDRGGASGELFF

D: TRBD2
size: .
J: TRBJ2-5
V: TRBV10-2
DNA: TGCGCCAGCAAGCCGACGGGGGGTCAAGAGACCCAGTACTTC
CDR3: CASKPTGGQETQYF

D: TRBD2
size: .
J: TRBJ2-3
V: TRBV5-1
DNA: TGCGCCAGCAGCGCGAGGACTAGCGGGGGTATCACAGATACGCAGTATTTT
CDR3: CASSARTSGGITDTQYF

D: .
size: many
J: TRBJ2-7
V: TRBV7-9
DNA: TGTGCCAGCAGCCAGGGGGGGGACGAGCAGTACTTC
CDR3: CASSQGGDEQYF

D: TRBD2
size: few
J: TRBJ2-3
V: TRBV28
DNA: TGTGCCAGCAGTCCCCCCGGGGAGGGGTCAGATACGCAGTATTTT
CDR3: CASSPPGEGSDTQYF

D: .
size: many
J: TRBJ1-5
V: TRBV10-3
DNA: TGTGCCATCAGTGAGTCTAGGGACGCTTTTTATAGCAATCAGCCCCAGCATTTT
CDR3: CAISESRDAFYSNQPQHF

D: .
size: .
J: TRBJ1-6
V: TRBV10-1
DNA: TGCGCCAGCAGTGAAGTTGGAAACCGTAATTCACCCCTCCACTTT
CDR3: CASSEVGNRNSPLHF

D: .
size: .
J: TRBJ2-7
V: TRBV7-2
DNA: TGTGCCAGCAGCCCGGTGGAGGTTGCCTACGAGCAGTACTTC
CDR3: CASSPVEVAYEQYF

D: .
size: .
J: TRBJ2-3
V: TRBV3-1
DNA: TGTGCCAGCAGCCAAGACCCGGGTTTCACAGATACGCAGTATTTT
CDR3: CASSQDPGFTDTQYF

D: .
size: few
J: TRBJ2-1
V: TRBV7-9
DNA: TGTGCCAGCAGCTTTCTCTCAAGCGGAGGTAACAATGAGCAGTTCTTC
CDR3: CASSFLSSGGNNEQFF

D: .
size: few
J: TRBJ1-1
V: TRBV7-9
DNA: TGTGCCAGCAGCTTAGTTGGGGAGCTCGGAGCTTTCTTT
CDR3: CASSLVGELGAFF

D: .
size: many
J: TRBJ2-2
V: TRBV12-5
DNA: TGTGCTAGTGGTTTCCAGGGGAGCCGAGGGGGCACCGGGGAGCTGTTTTTT
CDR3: CASGFQGSRGGTGELFF

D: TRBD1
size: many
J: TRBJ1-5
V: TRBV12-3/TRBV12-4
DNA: TGTGCCAGCAGTTTAGGGGGGCAGGGGGCTACTCCCCAGCATTTT
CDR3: CASSLGGQGATPQHF

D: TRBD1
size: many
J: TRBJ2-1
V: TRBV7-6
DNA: TGTGCCAGCAGCGACCGGGACAGACACAATGAGCAGTTCTTC
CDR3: CASSDRDRHNEQFF

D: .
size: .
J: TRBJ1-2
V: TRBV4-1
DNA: TGCGCCAGCAGCCAAGATCAAGTTTCGGTACTGGGACTCGGTTTCTATGGCTACACCTTC
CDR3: CASSQDQVSVLGLGFYGYTF

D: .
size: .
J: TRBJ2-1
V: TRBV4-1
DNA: TGCGCCAGCAGCCTTACAGGGCTCGGTCCCTACAATGAGCAGTTCTTC
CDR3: CASSLTGLGPYNEQFF

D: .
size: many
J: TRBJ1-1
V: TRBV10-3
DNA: TGTGCCATCAGTGAGCGGTCAACAGGGAGCACTGAAGCTTTCTTT
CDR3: CAISERSTGSTEAFF

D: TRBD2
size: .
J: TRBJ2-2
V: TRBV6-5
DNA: TGTGCCAGCAGTTTCACTAGCGGGGGAACCGGGGAGCTGCTTTTT
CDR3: CASSFTSGGTGELLF

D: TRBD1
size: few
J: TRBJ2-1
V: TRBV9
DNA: TGTGCCAGCAGCTCCCGACAGGGAACGCCTTACAATGAGCAGTTCTTC
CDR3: CASSSRQGTPYNEQFF

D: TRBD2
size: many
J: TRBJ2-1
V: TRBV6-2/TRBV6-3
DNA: TGTGCCAGCACTCCCCGGACTAGCGGGGGGGCAGATGATGAGCAGTTCTTC
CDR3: CASTPRTSGGADDEQFF

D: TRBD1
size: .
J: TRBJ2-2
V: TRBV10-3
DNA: TGTGCCGCCGGGACAGGGGTCCCATTCGGGGAGCTGTTTTTT
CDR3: CAAGTGVPFGELFF

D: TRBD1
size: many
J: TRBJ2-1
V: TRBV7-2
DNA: TGTGCCAGCAGCCCACAGGGGTATCTTAGCGATGAGCAGTTCTTC
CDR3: CASSPQGYLSDEQFF

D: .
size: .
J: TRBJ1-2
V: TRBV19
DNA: TGTGCCAGTAGTTGGACGGATTTTAGCTCTTATGGCTACACCTTC
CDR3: CASSWTDFSSYGYTF

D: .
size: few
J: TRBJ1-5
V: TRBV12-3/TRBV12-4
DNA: TGTGCCAGCAGCTGGGACTTAAATCAGCCCCAGCATTTT
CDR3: CASSWDLNQPQHF

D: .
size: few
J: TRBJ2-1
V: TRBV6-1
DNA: TGTGCCAGCAGTGAACAGGGGGGGTACTCCAATGAGCAGTTCTTC
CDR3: CASSEQGGYSNEQFF

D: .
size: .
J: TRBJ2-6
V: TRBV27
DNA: TGTGCCAGCAGTATTCGCCCTCCAGCGCCGAGCTCTGGGGCCAACGTCCTGACTTTC
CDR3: CASSIRPPAPSSGANVLTF

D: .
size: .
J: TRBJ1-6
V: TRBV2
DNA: TGTGCCAGCAGTGAGATCATGGCGGGGAATTCACCCCTCCACTTT
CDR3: CASSEIMAGNSPLHF

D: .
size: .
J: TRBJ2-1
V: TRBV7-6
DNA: TGTGCCAGCAGCGGCCGGGCCTACAATGAGCAGTTCTTC
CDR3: CASSGRAYNEQFF

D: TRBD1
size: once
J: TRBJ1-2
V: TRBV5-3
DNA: TGTGCCAGCAGCTTGTTGTTAGTTCAGGGGGACTATGGCTACACCTTC
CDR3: CASSLLLVQGDYGYTF

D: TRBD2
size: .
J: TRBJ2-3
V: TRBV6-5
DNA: TGTGCCAGCAGTTACCTTAGCGGGGGGAGCACAGATACGCAGTATTTT
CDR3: CASSYLSGGSTDTQYF

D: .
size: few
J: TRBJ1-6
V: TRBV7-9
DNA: TGTGCCAGCAGCTATATTACAGGGAGGCTTGGTAATTCACCCCTCCACTTT
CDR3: CASSYITGRLGNSPLHF

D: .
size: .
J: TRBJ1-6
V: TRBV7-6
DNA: TGTGCCAGCAGCCACCGTCCCCATGGGTCCTATAATTCACCCCTCCACTTT
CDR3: CASSHRPHGSYNSPLHF

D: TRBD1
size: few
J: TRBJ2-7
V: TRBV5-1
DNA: TGCGCCACAGGGCAGGGGGCTTCCTACGAGCAGTACTTC
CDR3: CATGQGASYEQYF

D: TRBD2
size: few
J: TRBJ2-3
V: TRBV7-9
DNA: TGTGCCAGCAGCGTGTCCCCACGGGGGGACTCAGATACGCAGTATTTT
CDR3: CASSVSPRGDSDTQYF

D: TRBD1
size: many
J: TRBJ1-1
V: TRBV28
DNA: TGTGCCAGCGGGTCGACAGGGGGGGGGACTGAAGCTTTCTTT
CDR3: CASGSTGGGTEAFF

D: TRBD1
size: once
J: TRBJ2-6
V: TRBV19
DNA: TGTGCCAGTAGTTCCAGGGACAGGACTCCCTCTGGGGCCAACGTCCTGACTTTC
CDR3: CASSSRDRTPSGANVLTF

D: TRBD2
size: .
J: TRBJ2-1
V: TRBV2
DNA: TGTGCCAGCAGAGGGACTAGCGGGACTTGGAGCTCCTACAATGAGCAGTTCTTC
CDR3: CASRGTSGTWSSYNEQFF

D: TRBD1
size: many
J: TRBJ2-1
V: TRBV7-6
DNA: TGTGCCAGCAGCTTTAGGACCGGACAGGGAGGACATGAGCAGTTCTTC
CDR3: CASSFRTGQGGHEQFF

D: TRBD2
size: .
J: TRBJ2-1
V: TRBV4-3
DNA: TGCGCCAGCAGCCAAGATTCCGGGGGGGCGGGAAATGAGCAGTTCTTC
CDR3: CASSQDSGGAGNEQFF

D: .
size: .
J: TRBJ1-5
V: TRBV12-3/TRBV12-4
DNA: TGTGCCAGCAGCCCGCACAATCAGCCCCAGCATTTT
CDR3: CASSPHNQPQHF

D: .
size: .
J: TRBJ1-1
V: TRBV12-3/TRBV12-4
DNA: TGTGCCAGCAGTTTCTTACGGGAGGGTGAAGCTTTCTTT
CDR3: CASSFLREGEAFF

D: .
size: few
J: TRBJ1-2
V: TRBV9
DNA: TGTGCCAGCAGCTCTAGGGCGGAAGGCTACACCTTC
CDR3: CASSSRAEGYTF

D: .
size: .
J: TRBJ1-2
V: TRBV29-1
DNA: TGCAGCGTTGTAACAGATGGCTACACCTTC
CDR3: CSVVTDGYTF

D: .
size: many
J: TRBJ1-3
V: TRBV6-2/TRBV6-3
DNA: TGTGCCAGCAGATGGACCAACTCTGGAAACACCATATATTTT
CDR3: CASRWTNSGNTIYF